The rows below give T cell receptor beta chains drawn from one sample of a study of T-cell reconstitution after alpha-beta-depleted transplantation in children. TCRdb redid the calling of the PCR reads with MiXCR, one entry per CDR3 protein. The table has about 460,000 distinct CDR3 sequences, roughly an eighth seen once. The starting material was PBMCs, mostly from graft donor cells, obtained 180 days after TCRalphabeta/CD19-depleted stem cell transplant. These receptors all come from a female patient aged 2 to 10 who had a stem cell transplant for aplastic anemia, so the T cells may come from the graft donor. The CDR3 runs from the conserved cysteine through the conserved F or W. The order of the fields is V gene, J gene, clone size, D gene, CDR3 protein, CDR3 DNA. A D gene is named only where the DNA matches it firmly. Some rows have no size entry. The others give once, few or many, or a class for an expanded clone.

>TRBV12-3/TRBV12-4|TRBJ2-1|-|TRBD2
CASAPREWGYNEQFF
TGTGCCAGCGCCCCGCGGGAGTGGGGCTACAATGAGCAGTTCTTC
>TRBV29-1|TRBJ2-1|few|-
CTVDNEQFF
TGCACAGTTGACAATGAGCAGTTCTTC
>TRBV15|TRBJ1-4|-|-
CATSRGPGGEKLFF
TGTGCCACCAGCAGGGGGCCCGGCGGGGAAAAACTGTTTTTT
>TRBV24-1|TRBJ2-2|few|TRBD1
CATSDPPGQGLNTGELFF
TGTGCCACCAGTGACCCCCCGGGACAGGGCTTGAACACCGGGGAGCTGTTTTTT
>TRBV11-2|TRBJ2-2|few|TRBD2
CASSLDPSGRPTGELFF
TGTGCCAGCAGCTTAGATCCTAGCGGGAGGCCCACCGGGGAGCTGTTTTTT
>TRBV29-1|TRBJ2-3|few|TRBD2
CSVERGGTDTQYF
TGCAGCGTTGAACGGGGGGGCACAGATACGCAGTATTTT
>TRBV14|TRBJ1-1|many|-
CASSQPGMNTEAFF
TGTGCCAGCAGCCAACCCGGTATGAACACTGAAGCTTTCTTT
>TRBV6-1|TRBJ2-3|few|TRBD2
CASSQLAGSTDTQYF
TGTGCCAGCAGCCAATTAGCGGGGAGCACAGATACGCAGTATTTT
>TRBV28|TRBJ2-5|few|TRBD1
CASRGQAFRETQYF
TGTGCCAGCAGGGGACAGGCCTTCAGAGAGACCCAGTACTTC
>TRBV12-5|TRBJ2-1|many|-
CASGLKTLRHLPWYNEQFF
TGTGCTAGTGGTTTAAAAACCCTACGACACCTCCCATGGTACAATGAGCAGTTCTTC
>TRBV6-5|TRBJ2-2|many|-
CASSSLTGTTGELFF
TGTGCCAGCAGTTCCTTGACAGGGACTACCGGGGAGCTGTTTTTT
>TRBV20-1|TRBJ2-3|few|-
CSAADRPLGYF
TGCAGTGCGGCTGATAGGCCCCTCGGGTATTTT
>TRBV5-1|TRBJ2-3|-|TRBD2
CASSRTSGDPDTQYF
TGCGCCAGCTCGAGGACTAGCGGGGATCCAGATACGCAGTATTTT
>TRBV12-3/TRBV12-4|TRBJ2-1|-|-
CASSPEWNQNEQFF
TGTGCCAGCAGCCCGGAGTGGAACCAGAATGAGCAGTTCTTC
>TRBV5-1|TRBJ2-1|many|-
CASSLGDFEQFF
TGCGCCAGCAGCTTGGGGGACTTTGAGCAGTTCTTC
>TRBV4-3|TRBJ2-1|-|-
CASSQGPERYNEQFF
TGCGCCAGCAGCCAAGGTCCTGAGCGCTACAATGAGCAGTTCTTC
>TRBV6-1|TRBJ2-2|-|-
CASRKEGTTGELFF
TGTGCCAGCAGGAAAGAGGGGACAACCGGGGAGCTGTTTTTT
>TRBV7-8|TRBJ2-2|-|-
CASSFKGTGELFF
TGTGCCAGCAGCTTTAAGGGCACCGGGGAGCTGTTTTTT
>TRBV4-3|TRBJ1-6|-|TRBD1
CASSQDYGSTGGVSPLHF
TGCGCCAGCAGCCAAGATTACGGTTCGACAGGGGGCGTTTCACCCCTCCACTTT
>TRBV5-1|TRBJ1-3|-|-
CASSLGSQAFSGNTIYF
TGCGCCAGCAGCTTGGGGTCCCAAGCGTTCTCTGGAAACACCATATATTTT
>TRBV6-1|TRBJ2-7|-|TRBD2
CASRSGLAYEQYF
TGTGCCAGCAGATCGGGACTAGCCTACGAGCAGTACTTC
>TRBV20-1|TRBJ1-4|-|-
CSASWKANGKLFF
TGCAGTGCTAGCTGGAAGGCTAATGGAAAACTGTTTTTT
>TRBV5-1|TRBJ2-6|many|-
CASTPYSQLLSGANVLTF
TGCGCCAGCACCCCTTACAGTCAACTCCTCTCTGGGGCCAACGTCCTGACTTTC
>TRBV6-5|TRBJ2-3|many|TRBD2
CASSYWGLASTDTQYF
TGTGCCAGCAGTTACTGGGGACTAGCGAGCACAGATACGCAGTATTTT
>TRBV9|TRBJ1-1|few|-
CASSVGPGNTEAFF
TGTGCCAGCAGCGTAGGTCCTGGAAACACTGAAGCTTTCTTT
>TRBV20-1|TRBJ2-1|many|TRBD2
CSARDPPGLALREQFF
TGCAGTGCTAGAGATCCTCCGGGACTAGCTTTAAGGGAGCAGTTCTTC
>TRBV5-1|TRBJ2-5|many|-
CASSLGRDWEETQYF
TGCGCCAGCAGCTTGGGCCGGGATTGGGAAGAGACCCAGTACTTC
>TRBV11-2|TRBJ2-2|-|-
CASSLDVHTGELFF
TGTGCCAGCAGCTTAGATGTCCATACCGGGGAGCTGTTTTTT
>TRBV6-1|TRBJ1-1|many|-
CASSANKNTEAFF
TGTGCCAGCAGTGCCAACAAGAACACTGAAGCTTTCTTT
>TRBV7-2|TRBJ2-3|few|-
CASSSTPSNTQYF
TGTGCCAGCAGCAGTACACCCTCGAATACGCAGTATTTT
>TRBV7-8|TRBJ2-7|-|TRBD2
CASSLGPTSGSFYEQYF
TGTGCCAGCAGCTTAGGCCCGACTAGCGGGAGTTTCTACGAGCAGTACTTC
>TRBV27|TRBJ1-1|few|-
CASSLSFPGDNTEAFF
TGTGCCAGCAGTTTATCGTTTCCAGGGGATAACACTGAAGCTTTCTTT
>TRBV20-1|TRBJ2-3|few|-
CSAGFGDTQYF
TGCAGTGCCGGATTCGGAGATACGCAGTATTTT
>TRBV7-2|TRBJ2-1|-|-
CASSLTPTSVSYNEQFF
TGTGCCAGCAGCTTAACCCCGACTAGTGTCTCCTACAATGAGCAGTTCTTC
>TRBV28|TRBJ2-7|-|TRBD2
CASSLSPGGDPTYEQYF
TGTGCCAGCAGTTTATCACCGGGAGGGGACCCTACCTACGAGCAGTACTTC
>TRBV12-3/TRBV12-4|TRBJ2-1|-|TRBD1
CASSLMGQGPYNEQFF
TGTGCCAGCAGTTTAATGGGACAGGGACCCTACAATGAGCAGTTCTTC
>TRBV27|TRBJ2-3|few|-
CASSFRNSYTDTQYF
TGTGCCAGCAGTTTCCGGAACAGCTACACAGATACGCAGTATTTT
>TRBV6-2/TRBV6-3|TRBJ2-5|many|-
CASSYLRVQETQYF
TGTGCCAGCAGTTACCTGAGGGTCCAAGAGACCCAGTACTTC
>TRBV9|TRBJ2-1|-|-
CASSPSWASASYNEQFF
TGTGCCAGCAGCCCTTCCTGGGCTAGCGCTTCCTACAATGAGCAGTTCTTC
>TRBV20-1|TRBJ2-7|many|TRBD2
CSARELAGVQEQYF
TGCAGTGCTAGAGAACTAGCGGGAGTTCAGGAGCAGTACTTC
>TRBV29-1|TRBJ2-5|-|-
CSVTLTAQETQYF
TGCAGCGTTACTCTGACAGCTCAAGAGACCCAGTACTTC
>TRBV7-9|TRBJ2-3|many|TRBD2
CASSPGLATSTDTQYF
TGTGCCAGCAGCCCGGGACTAGCGACTAGCACAGATACGCAGTATTTT
>TRBV18|TRBJ2-3|few|TRBD2
CASSLRDYHTDTQYF
TGTGCCAGCTCACTCCGGGACTACCACACAGATACGCAGTATTTT
>TRBV11-2|TRBJ2-3|-|-
CASSFVGLLLGSTDTQYF
TGTGCCAGCAGCTTTGTGGGCCTCCTCTTGGGAAGCACAGATACGCAGTATTTT